A single sample gave rise to the 28 T cell receptor beta chains below, sequenced in a study of OX40 agonist ivuxolimab in advanced cancers. Here immunoSEQ multiplex PCR was the method, and the copy in TCRdb shows in-frame clones only, minus some. The sample lists roughly 48,000 clones, about 86% seen once, with 9% to 12% in the top ten. Source: CD4+ or CD8+ T cells sorted from blood, taken in a trial of the OX40 agonist ivuxolimab. The receptors come from an adult with an advanced solid tumor such as melanoma, head and neck, liver or kidney cancer.

V usage is TRBV10-1 and J usage is TRBJ2-1; D possibly corresponds to TRBD2 (6 bases). The CDR3 consists of 14 residues. Germline lookup yields CDR1 WNHNN and CDR2 SYGVQD (reference sequence). The germline V and J ends were trimmed by 7 bases and 3 bases, with 13 bases remaining between them. In nucleotides, the CDR3 is TGCGCCAGCATCCGGGGGAGCAACTACAATGAGCAGTTCTTC. This gives the protein CASIRGSNYNEQFF.

The chain is built from TRBV9 and TRBJ2-1; 15 bases align to TRBD2. The V gene end was trimmed by 0 bases and the J gene end by 2 bases; junction bases not matched to a gene: 6. This CDR3 comprises 19 residues. Germline V gene data show CDR1 as SGDLS and CDR2 as YYNGEE. CDR3 DNA: TGTGCCAGCAGCGTAGGTGGACTAGCGGGAGGGACTACCTACAATGAGCAGTTCTTC. Encoded protein: CASSVGGLAGGTTYNEQFF.

The V gene is TRBV27, the J gene TRBJ1-1, with 8 bases matching TRBD1. The V gene end was trimmed by 5 bases and the J gene end by 7 bases; junction bases not matched to a gene: 3. CDR3 length: 12 amino acids. Germline-derived CDR1 and CDR2 are MNHEY and SMNVEV (reference sequence). CDR3 DNA sequence: TGTGCCAGCAGTCTGACAGGGGTTGAAGCTTTCTTT. Its protein is CASSLTGVEAFF.

V and J are TRBV19 and TRBJ1-1; D unclear. The CDR3 consists of 12 residues. The V end was cut by 1 base, the J end by 8 bases, with 8 bases between. CDR1 and CDR2 from the germline V gene are LNHDA and SQIVND (reference sequence). The CDR3 reads CASSIGGLEAFF. The CDR3 nucleotides are TGTGCCAGTAGTATAGGGGGTCTGGAAGCTTTCTTT.

The rearrangement joins TRBV7-9 to TRBJ2-3; maybe TRBD2 (5 bases). V lost 4 bases and J 6 bases, leaving 23 bases between the germline ends. The CDR3 has 17 amino acids. Germline V gives CDR1 SEHNR, CDR2 FQNEAQ (reference sequence). This chain's CDR3 is CASSSIGGPFTRDTQYF. CDR3 bases: TGTGCCAGCAGCTCGATCGGCGGGCCATTTACGCGGGATACGCAGTATTTT.

The DNA for the CDR3 is TGTGCCAGCAGCTTGGCAGTTTACGACGAGCAGTACTTC. Translation gives CASSLAVYDEQYF. The chain recombines TRBV7-6 with TRBJ2-7; D not certain. The CDR3 has 13 residues. Germline CDR1 reads SGHVS; CDR2 reads FNYEAQ. The V gene lost 3 bases and the J gene lost 5 bases, with 11 bases spanning the gap.

The chain is built from TRBV6-1 and TRBJ2-1; 7 nucleotides align to TRBD1. The CDR3 covers 14 residues. Germline values: CDR1 MNHNS, CDR2 SASEGT. V was pared by 6 bases and J by 4 bases, with 6 bases of the junction left unmatched. CDR3 amino acids: CASSETGVYNEQFF. In nucleotides, the CDR3 is TGTGCCAGCAGCGAAACAGGGGTGTACAATGAGCAGTTCTTC.

This clone was picked up one time. This chain joins TRBV4-1 and TRBJ2-7; D may match TRBD1 or TRBD2 (5 bases each). Trimming pared 4 bases from V and 6 bases from J, leaving 16 bases between. This CDR3 comprises 14 residues. Germline-derived CDR1 and CDR2 are MGHRA and YSYEKL. CDR3 nucleotides: TGCGCCAGCAGCCGCCGGGGCGAGGCCCGCGAGCAGTACTTC. This codes for CASSRRGEAREQYF.

This sequence joins TRBV18 and TRBJ1-2, with a weak D call TRBD1 (6 bases). The CDR3 contains 16 residues. Trimming stripped 3 bases from V and 4 bases from J, with 18 bases between. The germline CDR1 and CDR2 sequences are KGHSH and LQKENI. The CDR3 region is CASSPRRTEGVYGYTF. As DNA, the CDR3 is TGTGCCAGCTCACCCCGGAGGACAGAAGGGGTCTATGGCTACACCTTC.

The chain recombines TRBV10-1 with TRBJ2-7; a weak D match, TRBD1 (5 bases). V was trimmed by 7 bases and J by 0 bases, leaving 16 bases between them. The CDR3 is 15 residues long. Germline V gene lookup returns CDR1 WNHNN and CDR2 SYGVQD (reference sequence). CDR3 loop: CASINKDISSYEQYF. The CDR3 coding sequence is TGCGCCAGCATTAATAAGGACATAAGCTCCTACGAGCAGTACTTC.

This chain connects TRBV19 to TRBJ2-2; tentatively, D is TRBD2 (5 bases). The CDR3 spans 14 residues. V lost 5 bases, J lost 4 bases, and 11 bases lay in between. Germline V lookup: CDR1 LNHDA, CDR2 SQIVND (reference sequence). This chain's CDR3 is CASSPEGSTGELFF. CDR3 in DNA: TGTGCCAGTAGTCCTGAGGGTAGCACCGGGGAGCTGTTTTTT.

The chain carries TRBV19 and TRBJ2-1, with TRBD2 as a possible D gene (6 bases). V was shortened by 0 bases and J by 8 bases, with 8 bases between the two germline ends. Germline-derived CDR1 and CDR2 are LNHDA and SQIVND (reference sequence). The CDR3 is made up of 13 amino acids. CDR3 protein: CASSIDPGDEQFF. The CDR3, as DNA: TGTGCCAGTAGTATAGATCCGGGGGATGAGCAGTTCTTC.

V and J are TRBV7-9 and TRBJ2-4; either TRBD1 or TRBD2 may supply D (6 bases each). The CDR3 totals 16 residues. Trimming took off 5 bases at V and 7 bases at J, with 21 bases between the two ends. Germline V gene sequence: CDR1 SEHNR, CDR2 FQNEAQ (reference sequence). The CDR3 spells CASSRGARTERNIQYF. As DNA, the CDR3 is TGTGCCAGCAGCCGCGGGGCTCGGACAGAACGCAACATTCAGTACTTC.

The gene calls are TRBV7-6 and TRBJ2-2; tentatively, D is TRBD2 (5 bases). Trimming cost V 5 bases and J 0 bases, with 13 bases left between them. CDR1 and CDR2 from the germline V gene are SGHVS and FNYEAQ. The CDR3 is 16 amino acids. CDR3 coding DNA: TGTGCCAGCAGCCACCAGCGGAAAGCGAACACCGGGGAGCTGTTTTTT. It specifies CASSHQRKANTGELFF.

The chain combines TRBV9 with TRBJ1-4; D is possibly TRBD1 (5 bases). Germline V CDR1 and CDR2: SGDLS, YYNGEE. The CDR3 has 14 residues. The germline V and J ends were trimmed by 5 bases and 0 bases, with 8 bases remaining between them. In DNA, the CDR3 is TGTGCCAGCAGTGAGGGGACAACTAATGAAAAACTGTTTTTT. Amino acids: CASSEGTTNEKLFF.

This rearrangement joins TRBV27 to TRBJ2-6, with D unresolved. Per the germline V gene, CDR1 is MNHEY and CDR2 is SMNVEV (reference sequence). With 3 bases removed from V and 0 bases from J, the gap between germline ends came to 15 bases. This CDR3 region has 18 residues. CDR3 nucleotides: TGTGCCAGCAGTTTTCTGGGGTCGAGCTTCTCTGGGGCCAACGTCCTGACTTTC. It yields the protein CASSFLGSSFSGANVLTF. Full variable domain (remainder filled in from reference TRBV27 and TRBJ2-6): EAQVTQNPRYLITVTGKKLTVTCSQNMNHEYMSWYRQDPGLGLRQIYYSMNVEVTDKGDVPEGYKVSRKEKRNFPLILESPSPNQTSLYFCASSFLGSSFSGANVLTFGAGSRLTVL.

The chain carries TRBV11-2 and TRBJ1-2, with a weak D call TRBD1 (6 bases). Germline CDR1 SGHAT, CDR2 FQNNGV. With 0 bases removed from V and 3 bases from J, the gap between germline ends came to 17 bases. The CDR3 sequence is 17 residues long. CDR3 loop: CASSLDPLGGRDYGYTF. The CDR3 DNA is TGTGCCAGCAGCTTAGACCCTTTGGGGGGCCGTGACTATGGCTACACCTTC.

This clone was seen just once. The rearrangement joins TRBV10-3 to TRBJ2-3; D ambiguous. Germline CDR1 reads ENHRY; CDR2 reads SYGVKD. With 3 bases removed from V and 1 base from J, the gap between germline ends came to 14 bases. The CDR3 is 16 residues long. CDR3 DNA sequence: TGTGCCATCAGTGACCTCGAGAGGACCGGCACAGATACGCAGTATTTT. Translating it yields CAISDLERTGTDTQYF.

This sequence joins TRBV7-3 and TRBJ1-1, with TRBD1 as a possible D gene (6 bases). The CDR3 consists of 13 residues. V lost 0 bases and J 10 bases, leaving 12 bases between the germline ends. Germline CDR1 is SGHTA and CDR2 is FQGTGA. The CDR3 DNA reads TGTGCCAGCAGCTTAACAGGGGGGTTTGGAGCTTTCTTT. It is translated as CASSLTGGFGAFF. The full variable domain, in which reference TRBV7-3 and TRBJ1-1 provide the parts outside the CDR3, is GAGVSQTPSNKVTEKGKYVELRCDPISGHTALYWYRQSLGQGPEFLIYFQGTGAADDSGLPNDRFFAVRPEGSVSTLKIQRTERGDSAVYLCASSLTGGFGAFFGQGTRLTVV.

CDR3 residues: CASSLVPGISSYEQYF. CDR3 bases: TGTGCCAGCAGCTTGGTGCCAGGCATTTCTTCCTACGAGCAGTACTTC. The chain recombines TRBV5-4 with TRBJ2-7; D is unresolved. The germline V and J ends were trimmed by 0 bases and 1 base, with 14 bases remaining between them. The CDR3 has 16 amino acids. The germline CDR1 and CDR2 sequences are SGHNT and YYREEE (reference sequence).

This chain links TRBV5-6 with TRBJ2-7, with 13 nucleotides matching TRBD2. Trimming took 2 bases from V and 7 from J; bases not matched to a gene: 9. Germline V gene lookup returns CDR1 SGHDT and CDR2 YYEEEE. CDR3 size: 16 residues. CDR3 protein: CASSFVTSGRQEEQYF. The CDR3 region has the DNA TGTGCCAGCAGCTTCGTGACTAGCGGGAGGCAAGAAGAGCAGTACTTC.

The CDR3, as DNA: TGCAGCGTTCCGGATCCGGGGGGCGGGACCCAGTACTTC. It is translated as CSVPDPGGGTQYF. The chain carries TRBV29-1 and TRBJ2-5; D might be TRBD2 (7 bases). This CDR3 is built from 13 residues. CDR1 and CDR2 (germline): SQVTM, ANQGSEA. Trimming cost V 5 bases and J 7 bases, with 17 bases left between them.

The chain links TRBV7-9 to TRBJ2-3; D is unresolved. The CDR3 is 9 amino acids. Deletions cut 10 bases from V and 3 bases from J, with 2 bases between. The V gene's germline CDR1 is SEHNR and CDR2 FQNEAQ (reference sequence). The CDR3 DNA reads as TGTGCCATAACAGATACGCAGTATTTT. This codes for CAITDTQYF.

The gene calls are TRBV9 and TRBJ1-3; D ambiguous. Germline CDR1 and CDR2: SGDLS and YYNGEE. V lost 3 bases to trimming and J lost 4 bases, with 8 bases between them. This CDR3 region has 13 residues. The DNA of the CDR3 is TGTGCCAGCAGCGACCCAGTAGGAAACACCATATATTTT. This translates into CASSDPVGNTIYF.

The rearrangement joins TRBV27 to TRBJ2-4; D is unclear. V lost 3 bases and J lost 8, with 17 bases in between. This CDR3 has 15 residues. Germline V gene lookup returns CDR1 MNHEY and CDR2 SMNVEV (reference sequence). As DNA, the CDR3 is TGTGCCAGCAGTTTGATAGGGCTCGGTTTAGACATTCAGTACTTC. As protein: CASSLIGLGLDIQYF.

The rearrangement uses TRBV7-6 and TRBJ2-2; TRBD2 agrees at 10 bases. Per the germline V gene, CDR1 is SGHVS and CDR2 is FNYEAQ. The CDR3 sequence is 17 residues long. J lost 0 bases, V lost 5 bases, and 6 bases had no gene match. The CDR3 region has the DNA TGTGCCAGCAGCCTGAGGACTAGCGGCGCGAACACCGGGGAGCTGTTTTTT. It yields the protein CASSLRTSGANTGELFF.

This clone was recorded many times. The V and J genes are TRBV15 and TRBJ1-2; tentatively, D is TRBD1 (6 bases). Germline lookup yields CDR1 LNHNV and CDR2 YYDKDF (reference sequence). Trimming removed 0 bases at V and 6 bases at J, with 8 bases between. The CDR3 contains 13 residues. The CDR3: CATSRERGDGYTF. The CDR3 DNA reads TGTGCCACCAGCAGAGAAAGGGGGGATGGCTACACCTTC.

The chain is built from TRBV9 and TRBJ2-1; 13 bases fit TRBD2. Germline CDR1 reads SGDLS; CDR2 reads YYNGEE. The CDR3 covers 15 residues. Trimming at V came to 4 bases and at J to 5 bases, leaving 3 bases not matched to a gene. CDR3 in DNA: TGTGCCAGCAGCTCGGGGACTAGCGGGGACAATGAGCAGTTCTTC. The encoded protein is CASSSGTSGDNEQFF.